This TCR beta chain was recovered during a study of blood T cell repertoires in COVID-19. Repertoires were generated with immunoSEQ multiplex PCR, while TCRdb's copy carries only in-frame clones and drops some. Of 220,000 or so clones listed, roughly 84% are singletons. The sample holds a few counts of this clone. The CDR3 has 15 residues. The V gene lost 1 base and the J gene lost 4 bases, with 11 bases spanning the gap. Germline V CDR1 and CDR2: MNHNS, SASEGT. The clonotype was recovered from a woman aged 80 or over with acute or convalescent COVID-19. The rearrangement joins TRBV6-1 to TRBJ1-5; the D gene is possibly TRBD1 (6 bases). Sequenced sample: peripheral blood. The DNA for the CDR3 is TGTGCCAGCAGTGAAGTATGGGGGCGGAATCAGCCCCAGCATTTT. It translates to CASSEVWGRNQPQHF.